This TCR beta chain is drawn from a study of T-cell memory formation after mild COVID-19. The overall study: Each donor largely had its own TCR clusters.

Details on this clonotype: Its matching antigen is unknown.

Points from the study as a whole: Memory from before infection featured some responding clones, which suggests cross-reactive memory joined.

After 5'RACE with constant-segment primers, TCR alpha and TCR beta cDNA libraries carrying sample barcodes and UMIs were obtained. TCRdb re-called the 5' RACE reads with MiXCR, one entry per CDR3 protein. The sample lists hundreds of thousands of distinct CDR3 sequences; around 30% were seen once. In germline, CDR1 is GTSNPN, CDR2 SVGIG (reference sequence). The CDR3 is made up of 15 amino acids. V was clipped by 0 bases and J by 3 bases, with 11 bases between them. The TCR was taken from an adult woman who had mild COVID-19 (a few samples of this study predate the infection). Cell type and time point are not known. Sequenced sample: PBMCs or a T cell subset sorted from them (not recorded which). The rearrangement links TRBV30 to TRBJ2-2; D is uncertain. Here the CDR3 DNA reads TGTGCCTGGAGTGTAACCAGGTACTACACCGGGGAGCTGTTTTTT. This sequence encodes CAWSVTRYYTGELFF.